Presented here are 20 T cell receptor beta chains from one specimen sequenced in a study of T cell repertoires in cytomegalovirus infection. TCRdb independently ran MiXCR on the reads; one entry per CDR3 protein. The table records about 740,000 distinct CDR3 sequences, roughly 35% of them present only once. Sequencing was done on a sample of PBMCs. The receptors were sampled from a human donor in good health (CMV status not recorded). Some clones in this sample may be carry-over from other donors' samples.

This rearrangement joins TRBV27 to TRBJ2-1; TRBD2 matches 8 bases. The J segment lost 6 bases and the V segment lost 2 bases, leaving 15 bases of the junction unmatched. This CDR3 spans 18 amino acids. From germline, CDR1 is MNHEY and CDR2 SMNVEV (reference sequence). The CDR3 bases are TGTGCCAGCAGTTTACGCCCCCGAGGGGCCGGACTAGCCAATGAGCAGTTCTTC. Protein product: CASSLRPRGAGLANEQFF.

This clonotype was recorded a few times. This chain links TRBV7-6 with TRBJ2-1; D remains unclear. Germline V gene data show CDR1 as SGHVS and CDR2 as FNYEAQ. V lost 3 bases and J 4 bases, leaving 7 bases between the germline ends. The CDR3 spans 13 residues. Here the CDR3 DNA reads TGTGCCAGCAGCTTCGCTACGTACAATGAGCAGTTCTTC. Protein sequence: CASSFATYNEQFF.

The chain joins TRBV2 to TRBJ2-1; tentative D call: TRBD2 (6 bases). This CDR3 is 15 amino acids long. Germline CDR1 SNHLY, CDR2 FYNNEI. Trimming removed 3 bases from V and 4 bases from J, with 13 bases in between. DNA of the CDR3: TGTGCCAGCAGTGAGGGAGGCGGGGTGTACAATGAGCAGTTCTTC. Amino acids: CASSEGGGVYNEQFF.

This clonotype has more than one count but fewer than ten. The chain combines TRBV6-1 with TRBJ2-4; the match to TRBD1 covers 8 bases. CDR3 length: 17 residues. Germline loops: CDR1 MNHNS, CDR2 SASEGT. Trimming took 2 bases from V and 1 from J; bases not matched to a gene: 7. CDR3 sequence: CASSEKQGAAAKNIQYF. The CDR3 DNA reads as TGTGCCAGCAGTGAAAAGCAGGGGGCCGCGGCCAAAAACATTCAGTACTTC.

This clonotype was found a few times. The chain carries TRBV19 and TRBJ2-7, with D possibly being TRBD2 (6 bases). The germline CDR1 and CDR2 sequences are LNHDA and SQIVND (reference sequence). The V and J ends lost 3 bases and 3 bases respectively, with 9 bases between them. The CDR3 consists of 13 residues. The CDR3 reads CASSMGLFYEQYF. In DNA, the CDR3 is TGTGCCAGTAGTATGGGACTTTTCTACGAGCAGTACTTC.

The V gene is TRBV7-2, the J gene TRBJ2-3; D remains unclear. Germline V gives CDR1 SGHTA, CDR2 FQGNSA. V was clipped by 5 bases and J by 0 bases, with 12 bases between them. The CDR3 runs to 15 residues. The CDR3 DNA sequence: TGTGCCAGCAGCCCCGGACGGATTAGCACAGATACGCAGTATTTT. It codes for CASSPGRISTDTQYF.

This clonotype was observed a handful of times. This chain connects TRBV6-1 to TRBJ2-7; the match to TRBD2 covers 14 bases. With 4 bases clipped from V and 3 bases from J, the junction kept 5 bases outside the gene matches. There are 16 residues in the CDR3. The germline gives CDR1 MNHNS, CDR2 SASEGT. CDR3 protein: CASSAGTSGRDYEQYF. The CDR3 DNA reads TGTGCCAGCAGTGCAGGGACTAGCGGGAGAGACTACGAGCAGTACTTC.

This chain joins TRBV4-1 and TRBJ2-7, with 9 bases identical to TRBD2. The germline V gene encodes CDR1 MGHRA and CDR2 YSYEKL. The CDR3 has 16 residues. Germline trimming cut 1 base from V and 5 bases from J; bases unmatched to any gene: 9. The CDR3 sequence: CASSQGGSGRFNEQYF. CDR3 bases: TGCGCCAGCAGCCAAGGAGGCAGCGGGAGGTTCAACGAGCAGTACTTC.

The J gene is TRBJ2-7, the V gene TRBV7-8; 10 nucleotides line up with TRBD1. V shed 4 bases, J shed 0 bases, and the junction held 6 bases outside the gene matches. The V gene's germline CDR1 is SGHVS and CDR2 FQNEAQ. The CDR3 extends over 16 amino acids. The CDR3 DNA follows: TGTGCCAGCAGCTGGCACCGGGACAGGGGCTCCTACGAGCAGTACTTC. It codes for CASSWHRDRGSYEQYF.

The chain carries TRBV19 and TRBJ1-2; tentatively, D is TRBD1 (6 bases). Looked up from germline, CDR1 is LNHDA and CDR2 is SQIVND (reference sequence). The CDR3 length is 15 residues. Between the trimmed V and J ends, which lost 3 bases and 7 bases, there was a span of 18 bases. The CDR3 is CASSISSGAQAGYTF. Here the CDR3 DNA reads TGTGCCAGTAGTATTTCTTCAGGGGCGCAGGCTGGCTACACCTTC.

With regard to this clonotype: Since a much larger clone is just one base distant, this may be a read error. The genes are TRBV12-3 or TRBV12-4 and TRBJ1-2, with 9 bases identical to TRBD1. CDR3 size: 18 residues. V was clipped by 5 bases and J by 4 bases; unmatched bases: 17. DNA for the CDR3: TGTGCCAGCAGTGCCGCATCCGGGACAGGGCGAGTACGCTATGGCTACACCTTC. Translating gives CASSAASGTGRVRYGYTF.

This clonotype showed up many times. This sequence joins TRBV7-8 and TRBJ2-1; 9 nucleotides agree with TRBD1. Trimming removed 0 bases from V and 6 bases from J; junction bases left unmatched: 3. This CDR3 region has 15 residues. In germline, CDR1 is SGHVS, CDR2 FQNEAQ. CDR3 sequence (DNA): TGTGCCAGCAGCTTAGCCTTGACAGGGGGCAATGAGCAGTTCTTC. As protein: CASSLALTGGNEQFF.

This rearrangement joins TRBV27 to TRBJ2-1, with TRBD2 identical over 11 bases. The CDR3 sequence is 16 residues long. After removal of 0 bases from V and 7 bases from J, the junction contained 5 bases not matched to a gene. The V gene's germline CDR1 is MNHEY and CDR2 SMNVEV (reference sequence). CDR3 sequence: CASSLSAGLAVNEQFF. Here the CDR3 DNA reads TGTGCCAGCAGTTTATCGGCGGGACTAGCGGTTAATGAGCAGTTCTTC.

This clonotype has a handful of counts. V gene TRBV4-1 combines with J gene TRBJ1-6; no clear D. The CDR3 covers 16 residues. The germline gives CDR1 MGHRA, CDR2 YSYEKL. V gave up 0 bases and J gave up 11 bases, with 17 bases separating them. CDR3 sequence (DNA): TGCGCCAGCAGCCAAGAAGCGCGCCCTGACCTTACACCCCTCCACTTT. This codes for CASSQEARPDLTPLHF.

This chain links TRBV18 with TRBJ1-5; D not certain. From germline, CDR1 is KGHSH and CDR2 LQKENI. V was clipped by 3 bases and J by 0 bases, with 12 bases between them. The CDR3 totals 16 residues. The CDR3 sequence is CASSPSAGTSNQPQHF. The DNA of the CDR3 is TGTGCCAGCTCACCTTCGGCAGGTACTAGCAATCAGCCCCAGCATTTT.

This clonotype was counted at least ten times. The chain employs TRBV7-2 and TRBJ2-6; a possible D gene is TRBD2 (6 bases). Germline CDR1 is SGHTA and CDR2 is FQGNSA. Trimming cost V 7 bases and J 1 base, with 20 bases left between them. This CDR3 comprises 18 residues. The CDR3 DNA follows: TGTGCCAGCACCCCCGGTCGGGGGAGAGGATCTGGGGCCAACGTCCTGACTTTC. Its protein is CASTPGRGRGSGANVLTF.

The chain's CDR3 is CASSFFPGQGMNTEAFF. The DNA of the CDR3 is TGTGCCAGCAGCTTCTTTCCGGGACAGGGAATGAACACTGAAGCTTTCTTT. The chain has TRBV7-9 and TRBJ1-1; 9 bases match TRBD1. CDR1 and CDR2 from the germline V gene are SEHNR and FQNEAQ (reference sequence). The CDR3 extends over 17 amino acids. V dropped 3 bases and J dropped 0; count of bases not matched to a gene: 8.

The table lists this clonotype with a few counts. The chain is built from TRBV20-1 and TRBJ2-1, with D possibly matching TRBD2 (5 bases). V lost 0 bases and J 5 bases, leaving 8 bases between the germline ends. This CDR3 comprises 13 residues. Germline assignment: CDR1 DFQATT and CDR2 SNEGSKA (reference sequence). The DNA of the CDR3 is TGCAGTGCTAGAGATAGCGCTCACAATGAGCAGTTCTTC. Its translation: CSARDSAHNEQFF.

This sequence joins TRBV11-2 and TRBJ2-2; possible D gene TRBD2, 5 bases. V lost 7 bases to trimming and J lost 4 bases, with 16 bases between them. The CDR3 covers 15 residues. The V gene's germline CDR1 is SGHAT and CDR2 FQNNGV. In nucleotides, the CDR3 is TGTGCCAGCACCCCCCCTCCCGCGGGCACCGGGGAGCTGTTTTTT. Encoded protein: CASTPPPAGTGELFF.

The rearrangement joins TRBV12-3 or TRBV12-4 to TRBJ2-2; TRBD1 matches 7 bases. The CDR3 totals 14 residues. J was trimmed by 6 bases and V by 6 bases; bases with no gene match: 7. The CDR3 is CASRPGQVPGELFF. In DNA form, the CDR3 reads TGTGCCAGCAGGCCTGGACAGGTACCCGGGGAGCTGTTTTTT.